Listed here is a single T cell receptor beta chain. Only in-frame clones appear in the TCRdb table, and some are missing; sequencing was by immunoSEQ multiplex PCR. The table records about 140,000 clones, 80% to 90% of them present only once. V dropped 1 base and J dropped 5; count of bases not matched to a gene: 6. The CDR3 runs to 15 residues. CDR1 is LNHDA and CDR2 is SQIVND in the germline V gene (reference sequence). The data derive from a study of blood T cell repertoires in COVID-19. Study-wide context: Material from acute and convalescent COVID-19 was sourced from the United States, Italy and Spain. Nucleic acid was either cDNA or gDNA, and it came from T cells, B-cell-depleted T cells, or PBMCs.

All enrollees were roughly 18 to 89 years old and from 20 to 25 US areas. The study assigned cohorts using participant-reported clinical history. This chain links TRBV19 with TRBJ1-2; 8 bases fit TRBD1. This sequence originates from a woman between 50 and 59 years old with acute COVID-19. Sequenced: PBMCs or T cells enriched from blood (not recorded which). This CDR3 is CASSIVAGGAYGYTF. DNA of the CDR3: TGTGCCAGTAGTATAGTGGCAGGGGGCGCTTATGGCTACACCTTC.